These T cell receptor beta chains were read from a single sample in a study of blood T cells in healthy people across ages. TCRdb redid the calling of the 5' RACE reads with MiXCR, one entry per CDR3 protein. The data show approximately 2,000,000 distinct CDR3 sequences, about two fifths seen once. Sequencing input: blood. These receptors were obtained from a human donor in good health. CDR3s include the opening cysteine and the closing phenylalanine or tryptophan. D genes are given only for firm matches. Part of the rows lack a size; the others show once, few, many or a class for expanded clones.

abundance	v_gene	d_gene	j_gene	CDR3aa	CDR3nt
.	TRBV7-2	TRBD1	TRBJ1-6	CASSAQTGGGNSPLHF	TGTGCCAGCAGCGCCCAGACAGGGGGCGGTAATTCACCCCTCCACTTT
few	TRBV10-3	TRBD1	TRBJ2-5	CAISGDRDQETQYF	TGTGCCATCAGTGGGGACAGGGATCAAGAGACCCAGTACTTC
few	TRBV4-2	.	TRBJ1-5	CASSHATRNQPQHF	TGTGCCAGCAGCCACGCCACCCGAAATCAGCCCCAGCATTTT
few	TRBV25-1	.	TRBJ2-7	CASRDFHYEQYF	TGTGCCAGCAGGGACTTCCACTACGAGCAGTACTTC
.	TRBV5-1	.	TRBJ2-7	CASSFGGNRGSYEQYF	TGCGCCAGCAGCTTTGGGGGGAACAGGGGATCCTACGAGCAGTACTTC
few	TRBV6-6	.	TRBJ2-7	CASSYLTDRFEQYF	TGTGCCAGCAGTTACCTCACGGACAGATTCGAGCAGTACTTC
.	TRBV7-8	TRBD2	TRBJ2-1	CASNLAGGPLDEQFF	TGTGCCAGCAACCTTGCGGGGGGACCCCTTGATGAGCAGTTCTTC
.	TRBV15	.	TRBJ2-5	CATSRQGGAVETRYF	TGTGCCACCAGCAGACAGGGGGGAGCCGTGGAGACCCGGTACTTC
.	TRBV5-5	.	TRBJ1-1	CASSLDNMPFNTEAFF	TGTGCCAGCAGCTTGGACAACATGCCTTTTAACACTGAAGCTTTCTTT
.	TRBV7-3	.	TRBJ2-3	CASSLKVGPTTDTQYF	TGTGCCAGCAGCTTAAAGGTGGGGCCTACCACAGATACGCAGTATTTT
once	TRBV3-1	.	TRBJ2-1	CASSYLEGDEQFF	TGTGCCAGCAGCTACCTAGAGGGGGATGAGCAGTTCTTC
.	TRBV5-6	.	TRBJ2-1	CASSLGREYNEQFF	TGTGCCAGCAGCTTGGGCAGGGAGTACAATGAGCAGTTCTTC
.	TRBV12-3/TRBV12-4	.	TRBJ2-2	CASSLTVPGELFF	TGTGCCAGCAGTTTAACTGTGCCCGGGGAGCTGTTTTTT
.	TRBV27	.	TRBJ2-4	CASSLSVSKNIQYF	TGTGCCAGCAGTTTAAGCGTGAGCAAAAACATTCAGTACTTC
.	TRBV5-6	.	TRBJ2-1	CASTQWPRLGNEQFF	TGTGCCAGCACCCAGTGGCCCCGTCTTGGCAATGAGCAGTTCTTC
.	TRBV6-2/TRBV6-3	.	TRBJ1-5	CASSSRVSGQPQHF	TGTGCCAGCAGTTCCCGGGTGTCAGGTCAGCCCCAGCATTTT
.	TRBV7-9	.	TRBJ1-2	CASSTHAGANYWYTF	TGTGCCAGCAGCACCCACGCTGGGGCCAACTATTGGTACACCTTC
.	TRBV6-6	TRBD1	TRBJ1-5	CASSYTDRDNQPQHF	TGTGCCAGCAGTTACACGGACAGGGACAATCAGCCCCAGCATTTT
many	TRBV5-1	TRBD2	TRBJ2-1	CASSPGTSGYNEQFF	TGTGCCAGCAGCCCAGGGACTAGCGGGTACAATGAGCAGTTCTTC
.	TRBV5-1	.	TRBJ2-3	CASSPKRDTQYF	TGCGCCAGCAGCCCCAAACGGGATACGCAGTATTTT
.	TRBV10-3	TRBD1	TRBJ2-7	CAIKKGQADSYEQYF	TGTGCCATCAAGAAGGGACAGGCGGACTCCTACGAGCAGTACTTC
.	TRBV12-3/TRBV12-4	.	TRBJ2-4	CASTSGIAKNIQYF	TGTGCCAGCACCTCGGGGATAGCCAAAAACATTCAGTACTTC
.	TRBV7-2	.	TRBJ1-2	CASSGEQVGYTF	TGTGCCAGCAGCGGGGAGCAAGTTGGCTACACCTTC
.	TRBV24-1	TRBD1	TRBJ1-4	CATSDYGTGGTNEKRFF	TGTGCCACCAGTGATTACGGGACAGGGGGTACTAATGAAAAACGGTTTTTT
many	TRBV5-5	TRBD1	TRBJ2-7	CASSSTGTAFYEQYF	TGTGCCAGCAGCTCCACCGGGACAGCATTTTACGAGCAGTACTTC
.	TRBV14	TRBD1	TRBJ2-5	CANSQRDRGSITQETQYF	TGTGCCAACAGCCAACGGGACAGGGGGTCTATAACCCAAGAGACCCAGTACTTC
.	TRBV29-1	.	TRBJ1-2	CSGLQQGPGYTF	TGCAGCGGCCTCCAACAGGGTCCCGGCTACACCTTC
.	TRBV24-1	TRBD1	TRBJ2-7	CATSETGCYEQYF	TGTGCCACCAGTGAGACAGGGTGTTACGAGCAGTACTTC
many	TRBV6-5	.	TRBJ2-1	CASSYSSGNEQFF	TGTGCCAGCAGTTACTCGAGTGGGAATGAGCAGTTCTTC
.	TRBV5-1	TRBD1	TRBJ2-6	CASSSGQDFSGANVLTF	TGCGCCAGCAGCTCGGGACAGGACTTCTCTGGGGCCAACGTCCTGACTTTC
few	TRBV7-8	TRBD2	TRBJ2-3	CASSFPPSGGDGGSTDTQYF	TGTGCCAGCAGCTTCCCGCCTAGCGGGGGGGATGGGGGCAGCACAGATACGCAGTATTTT
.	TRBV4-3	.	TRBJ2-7	CASSPGLRYEQYF	TGCGCCAGCAGCCCCGGACTGAGATACGAGCAGTACTTC
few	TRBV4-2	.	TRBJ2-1	CASSQGRKDEQFF	TGTGCCAGCAGCCAAGGCCGGAAGGATGAGCAGTTCTTC
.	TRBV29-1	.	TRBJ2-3	CTIDADTQYF	TGCACTATAGATGCAGATACGCAGTATTTT
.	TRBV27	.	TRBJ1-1	CASSPLVGFMNTEAFF	TGTGCCAGCAGTCCTCTGGTGGGCTTCATGAACACTGAAGCTTTCTTT
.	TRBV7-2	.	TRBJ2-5	CASSGRVGSETQYF	TGTGCCAGCAGCGGCAGGGTTGGCAGTGAGACCCAGTACTTC
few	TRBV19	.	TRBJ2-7	CASSNGGRSAVGYEQYF	TGTGCCAGTAGTAACGGGGGACGGAGCGCGGTAGGCTACGAGCAGTACTTC
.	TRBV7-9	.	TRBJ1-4	CASRLTGGGGNEKLFF	TGTGCCAGCAGACTTACTGGGGGAGGCGGGAATGAAAAACTGTTTTTT
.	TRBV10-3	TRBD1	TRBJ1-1	CAIRDRGADTEAFF	TGTGCCATCCGGGACAGGGGAGCGGACACTGAAGCTTTCTTT
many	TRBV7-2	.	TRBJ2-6	CASSPSVRTSGANVLTF	TGTGCCAGCAGCCCCAGCGTAAGAACCTCTGGGGCCAACGTCCTGACTTTC
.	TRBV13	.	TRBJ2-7	CASSPGHVIHEQYF	TGTGCCAGCAGCCCGGGACACGTCATCCACGAGCAGTACTTC
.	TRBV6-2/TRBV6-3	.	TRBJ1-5	CASSFEVFSPQHF	TGTGCCAGCAGTTTCGAAGTCTTTTCGCCCCAGCATTTT
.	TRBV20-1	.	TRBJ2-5	CSARGETGLETQYF	TGCAGTGCTAGGGGCGAGACAGGTTTGGAGACCCAGTACTTC
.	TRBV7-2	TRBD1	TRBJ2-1	CASSLEWSFGQGVSEQFF	TGTGCCAGCAGCTTAGAGTGGTCGTTCGGACAGGGGGTAAGTGAGCAGTTCTTC
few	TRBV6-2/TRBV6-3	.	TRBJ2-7	CASSYNPRDRVYYEQYF	TGTGCCAGCAGTTACAACCCCCGAGACAGAGTTTACTACGAGCAGTACTTC
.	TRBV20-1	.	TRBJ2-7	CSASPDREGEQYF	TGCAGTGCTAGTCCGGACAGGGAGGGCGAGCAGTACTTC
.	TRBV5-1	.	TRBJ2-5	CASSLGVGGYVETQYF	TGCGCCAGCAGCTTGGGGGTCGGCGGTTACGTGGAGACCCAGTACTTC
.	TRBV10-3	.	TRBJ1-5	CAISEMGTGQPQHF	TGTGCCATCAGTGAGATGGGGACGGGTCAGCCCCAGCATTTT
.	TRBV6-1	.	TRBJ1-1	CASSQAGGAMNTEAFF	TGCGCCAGCAGTCAAGCTGGTGGCGCCATGAACACTGAAGCTTTCTTT
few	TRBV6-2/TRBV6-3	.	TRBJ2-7	CASTINSPGYEQYF	TGTGCCAGCACCATAAACTCACCCGGCTACGAGCAGTACTTC
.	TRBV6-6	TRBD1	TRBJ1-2	CASTPSGTDSLLYGYTF	TGTGCCAGTACTCCCTCCGGGACAGATTCTCTGCTCTATGGCTACACCTTC
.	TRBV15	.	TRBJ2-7	CATSSARVGPYEQYF	TGTGCCACCAGCAGTGCTAGGGTCGGGCCCTACGAGCAGTACTTC
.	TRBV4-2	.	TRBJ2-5	CASSLNGEIGQETQYF	TGTGCCAGCAGCCTAAATGGCGAGATCGGCCAAGAGACCCAGTACTTC
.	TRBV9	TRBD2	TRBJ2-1	CASSVEGGTSGGGNNEQFF	TGTGCCAGCAGCGTAGAAGGAGGGACTAGCGGGGGGGGAAACAATGAGCAGTTCTTC
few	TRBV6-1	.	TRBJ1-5	CASSPVGTGNQPQHF	TGTGCCAGTAGCCCCGTGGGAACGGGGAATCAGCCCCAGCATTTT
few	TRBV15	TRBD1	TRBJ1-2	CATSRDRGQLANYGYTF	TGTGCCACCAGCAGAGATCGGGGACAGCTTGCTAACTATGGCTACACCTTC